The 27 T cell receptor beta chains presented below share a single source sample, sequenced in a study of graft-versus-host responses after intestinal transplantation. Method: immunoSEQ multiplex PCR; TCRdb's copy keeps in-frame clones and lacks some. Here the sample spans about 90,000 clones, roughly 87% being singletons. These receptors have no identified antigens. The starting material was unstimulated CD8+ T cells sorted from spleen or lymph node cells, obtained before intestinal transplant. The receptors originated from a human donor who received an intestinal transplant.

The genes are TRBV5-4 and TRBJ1-2; 8 nucleotides align to TRBD1. Germline-derived CDR1 and CDR2 are SGHNT and YYREEE (reference sequence). The CDR3 has 16 amino acids. V gave up 1 base and J gave up 4 bases; unmatched junction bases: 9. CDR3 amino acids: CASSLFGSGGGYGYTF. The CDR3 DNA sequence: TGTGCCAGCAGCTTGTTTGGTTCAGGGGGCGGCTATGGCTACACCTTC.

This rearrangement joins TRBV7-2 to TRBJ1-1, with no clear D. Germline V CDR1 and CDR2: SGHTA, FQGNSA. The V end was cut by 3 bases, the J end by 2 bases, with 10 bases between. The CDR3 consists of 14 residues. CDR3 DNA sequence: TGTGCCAGCAGCTTCGCGACGGCCAACACTGAAGCTTTCTTT. Its protein is CASSFATANTEAFF.

J is TRBJ2-7 and V is TRBV7-8; D gene uncertain. The V gene lost 2 bases and the J gene lost 0 bases, with 8 bases spanning the gap. This CDR3 is 14 amino acids long. Germline V CDR1 and CDR2: SGHVS, FQNEAQ. CDR3 DNA: TGTGCCAGCAGCTTATATGGCCGCTCCTACGAGCAGTACTTC. Residues: CASSLYGRSYEQYF. Complete variable domain (other parts from reference TRBV7-8 and TRBJ2-7): GAGVSQSPRYKVAKRGQDVALRCDPISGHVSLFWYQQALGQGPEFLTYFQNEAQLDKSGLPSDRFFAERPEGSVSTLKIQRTQQEDSAVYLCASSLYGRSYEQYFGPGTRLTVT.

CDR3 residues: CASSLVLGQGEVAKNIQYF. The CDR3 DNA follows: TGTGCCAGCAGCTTAGTATTAGGGCAGGGAGAGGTAGCCAAAAACATTCAGTACTTC. The genes are TRBV7-3 and TRBJ2-4, with D tentatively TRBD1 or TRBD2 (5 bases each). Germline CDR1 is SGHTA and CDR2 is FQGTGA. The V end lost 2 bases, the J end lost 0 bases, and 20 bases lay between the germline ends. The CDR3 contains 19 residues.

The sample holds a few counts of this clone. The chain employs TRBV5-1 and TRBJ2-3, with D unresolved. Deletions cut 3 bases from V and 2 bases from J, with 16 bases between. CDR3 size: 16 residues. Germline assignment: CDR1 SGHRS and CDR2 YFSETQ. The CDR3 here is CASSSPPIHSTDTQYF. CDR3 nucleotide sequence: TGCGCCAGCAGCTCGCCCCCCATTCATTCCACAGATACGCAGTATTTT. The full variable domain, rest sourced from reference TRBV5-1 and TRBJ2-3, is KAGVTQTPRYLIKTRGQQVTLSCSPISGHRSVSWYQQTPGQGLQFLFEYFSETQRNKGNFPGRFSGRQFSNSRSEMNVSTLELGDSALYLCASSSPPIHSTDTQYFGPGTRLTVL.

This chain joins TRBV23-1 and TRBJ2-1; TRBD2 aligns across 7 bases. TRBV23-1 is designated an ORF whose function remains uncertain. After removal of 0 bases from V and 4 bases from J, the junction contained 9 bases not matched to a gene. CDR3 length: 17 residues. The CDR3 sequence is CASSQSLPSSGYNEQFF. In DNA form, the CDR3 reads TGCGCCAGCAGTCAATCTCTTCCGTCTAGCGGATACAATGAGCAGTTCTTC.

The gene calls are TRBV19 and TRBJ1-5; TRBD1 aligns across 7 bases. The CDR3 has 15 amino acids. The junction had 10 bases not matched to a gene; V was cut back by 8 bases and J by 3 bases. Per the germline V gene, CDR1 is LNHDA and CDR2 is SQIVND (reference sequence). CDR3 DNA: TGTGCCAGTGGAAAAACAGGGGCCCTCAATCAGCCCCAGCATTTT. Residues: CASGKTGALNQPQHF. Looking up the rest from reference TRBV19 and TRBJ1-5 gives the full variable domain: DGGITQSPKYLFRKEGQNVTLSCEQNLNHDAMYWYRQDPGQGLRLIYYSQIVNDFQKGDIAEGYSVSREKKESFPLTVTSAQKNPTAFYLCASGKTGALNQPQHFGDGTRLSIL.

The gene calls are TRBV15 and TRBJ2-3; D is unclear. The germline V gene has CDR1 LNHNV and CDR2 YYDKDF (reference sequence). Trimming cost V 1 base and J 1 base, with 18 bases left between them. This CDR3 contains 18 residues. The CDR3 loop reads CATSRVLAALVGTDTQYF. For the CDR3, the DNA is TGTGCCACCAGCAGAGTTCTGGCTGCCCTAGTGGGCACAGATACGCAGTATTTT.

This clone has just one count. V and J are TRBV2 and TRBJ2-7; 12 positions match TRBD2. Trimming took 6 bases from V and 2 from J; bases not matched to a gene: 5. Germline CDR1 is SNHLY and CDR2 is FYNNEI. This CDR3 has 15 amino acids. The CDR3, as DNA: TGTGCCAGCAGCCCCCTAGCGGGAGGGCCCTACGAGCAGTACTTC. Encoded protein: CASSPLAGGPYEQYF.

The chain employs TRBV2 and TRBJ2-5; no clear D gene. Deletions cut 1 base from V and 1 base from J, with 16 bases between. Germline loops: CDR1 SNHLY, CDR2 FYNNEI. The CDR3 consists of 17 residues. The CDR3 sequence is CASSEDPGLRTQETQYF. CDR3 bases: TGTGCCAGCAGTGAAGACCCAGGCTTAAGAACCCAAGAGACCCAGTACTTC.

This chain links TRBV6-5 with TRBJ1-6; 8 bases align to TRBD1. The CDR3 is 15 residues long. From germline, CDR1 is MNHEY and CDR2 SVGAGI. V trimming: 0 bases; J trimming: 7 bases; junction bases outside the gene matches: 2. The CDR3 here is CASSYSTGVNSPLHF. The CDR3 region has the DNA TGTGCCAGCAGTTACTCGACAGGGGTCAATTCACCCCTCCACTTT.

This clone was detected only once. The chain is built from TRBV28 and TRBJ1-2; unclear D gene. Trimming cost V 2 bases and J 3 bases, with 7 bases left between them. This CDR3 contains 13 residues. Germline lookup yields CDR1 MDHEN and CDR2 SYDVKM. The CDR3 loop is CASSLKGYYGYTF. In DNA, the CDR3 is TGTGCCAGCAGTTTAAAAGGGTACTATGGCTACACCTTC.

The V gene is TRBV27, the J gene TRBJ1-1, with D possibly TRBD1 on 5 matching bases. The germline V gene has CDR1 MNHEY and CDR2 SMNVEV (reference sequence). This CDR3 is built from 14 residues. V lost 2 bases and J 1 base, leaving 8 bases between the germline ends. CDR3 residues: CASSLRGKNTEAFF. Written as DNA, the CDR3 is TGTGCCAGCAGTTTACGGGGGAAGAACACTGAAGCTTTCTTT.

The rearrangement uses TRBV10-2 and TRBJ2-3; D is possibly TRBD2 (5 bases). CDR1 is WSHSY and CDR2 is SAAADI in the germline V gene. The CDR3 consists of 14 residues. Trimming removed 3 bases at V and 4 bases at J, with 11 bases between. CDR3 protein: CASSEALVADTQYF. CDR3 coding DNA: TGCGCCAGCAGTGAAGCACTAGTGGCAGATACGCAGTATTTT.

The J gene is TRBJ2-3, the V gene TRBV7-9; TRBD1 might be the D (5 bases). The CDR3 has 13 residues. The V end was cut by 5 bases, the J end by 5 bases, with 11 bases between. Per germline, CDR1 SEHNR and CDR2 FQNEAQ (reference sequence). The CDR3 is CASSGSREDTQYF. Here the CDR3 DNA reads TGTGCCAGCAGCGGAAGCAGGGAAGATACGCAGTATTTT. The variable domain in full, with the rest retrieved from reference TRBV7-9 and TRBJ2-3, is DTGVSQNPRHKITKRGQNVTFRCDPISEHNRLYWYRQTLGQGPEFLTYFQNEAQLEKSRLLSDRFSAERPKGSFSTLEIQRTEQGDSAMYLCASSGSREDTQYFGPGTRLTVL.

The chain combines TRBV19 with TRBJ1-1, with D hard to call. CDR1 and CDR2 from the germline V gene are LNHDA and SQIVND (reference sequence). This CDR3 contains 14 residues. The germline V and J ends were trimmed by 1 base and 1 base, with 7 bases remaining between them. CDR3 sequence (DNA): TGTGCCAGTAGTATAGGGCGGCAGAACACTGAAGCTTTCTTT. It is translated as CASSIGRQNTEAFF.

The DNA for the CDR3 is TGTGCCAGCAGCTCCAGGGACTGGTACAATGAGCAGTTCTTC. This codes for CASSSRDWYNEQFF. The gene calls are TRBV11-3 and TRBJ2-1; D may be TRBD2 (6 bases). Trimming stripped 4 bases from V and 4 bases from J, with 11 bases between. Per the germline V gene, CDR1 is SGHNT and CDR2 is YENEEA. There are 14 residues in the CDR3. Variable domain in full (rest from reference TRBV11-3 and TRBJ2-1): EAGVVQSPRYKIIEKKQPVAFWCNPISGHNTLYWYLQNLGQGPELLIRYENEEAVDDSQLPKDRFSAERLKGVDSTLKIQPAELGDSAVYLCASSSRDWYNEQFFGPGTRLTVL.

The V and J genes are TRBV13 and TRBJ2-1, with 14 nucleotides matching TRBD2. Per germline, CDR1 PRHDT and CDR2 FYEKMQ (reference sequence). The V segment lost 6 bases and the J segment 9 bases; nucleotides outside the gene matches: 10. The CDR3 runs 16 residues. The CDR3 protein is CASSSRLAGGPSEQFF. CDR3 nucleotides: TGTGCCAGCAGTTCCAGACTAGCGGGAGGGCCCAGTGAGCAGTTCTTC.

V usage is TRBV4-1 and J usage is TRBJ2-5; a possible D gene is TRBD1 (6 bases). The end of the DNA fits TRBJ2-7 better, so the J call may be wrong. The CDR3 loop spans 15 amino acids. CDR1 MGHRA and CDR2 YSYEKL come from the germline V gene. This CDR3 reads CASSQGPRDTYEQYF. CDR3 nucleotides: TGCGCCAGCAGCCAAGGTCCCCGGGACACCTACGAGCAGTACTTC.

V gene TRBV7-6 combines with J gene TRBJ2-3; TRBD1 is a possible D gene (5 bases). V gave up 2 bases and J gave up 2 bases, with 14 bases separating them. The germline CDR1 and CDR2 sequences are SGHVS and FNYEAQ. This CDR3 spans 16 amino acids. The CDR3, as DNA: TGTGCCAGCAGCTTAACTGCGCTAGGGGACACAGATACGCAGTATTTT. It yields the protein CASSLTALGDTDTQYF.

Of note for this clone: Within the sample, other DNA sequences also encode this same CDR3. The chain recombines TRBV13 with TRBJ2-2; TRBD2 matches 11 bases. Germline V gene data show CDR1 as PRHDT and CDR2 as FYEKMQ (reference sequence). The J segment lost 1 base and the V segment lost 5 bases, leaving 0 bases of the junction unmatched. CDR3 length: 15 amino acids. This CDR3 is CASSLAGGNTGELFF. As DNA, the CDR3 is TGTGCCAGCAGCCTAGCGGGGGGGAACACCGGGGAGCTGTTTTTT. The variable domain in full, completed from reference TRBV13 and TRBJ2-2, reads AAGVIQSPRHLIKEKRETATLKCYPIPRHDTVYWYQQGPGQDPQFLISFYEKMQSDKGSIPDRFSAQQFSDYHSELNMSSLELGDSALYFCASSLAGGNTGELFFGEGSRLTVL.

The chain couples TRBV15 to TRBJ1-2, with 9 bases that match TRBD1. Germline V lookup: CDR1 LNHNV, CDR2 YYDKDF (reference sequence). V was pared by 0 bases and J by 3 bases, with 8 bases of the junction left unmatched. This CDR3 is built from 17 residues. The CDR3 region has the DNA TGTGCCACCAGCAGAGATCTCTTGACAGGGGGTGACTATGGCTACACCTTC. It encodes CATSRDLLTGGDYGYTF.

This chain links TRBV6-4 with TRBJ1-1, with unresolved D. Trimming stripped 3 bases from V and 2 bases from J, with 13 bases between. The CDR3 consists of 15 residues. Germline values: CDR1 MRHNA, CDR2 SNTAGT. The CDR3 region has the DNA TGTGCCAGCAGTGAAGGCCCTCAGGCCAACACTGAAGCTTTCTTT. Translation: CASSEGPQANTEAFF.

This clone has a single count. V gene TRBV6-5 combines with J gene TRBJ2-1; D is unclear. The CDR3 has 16 residues. The germline V gene encodes CDR1 MNHEY and CDR2 SVGAGI. With 2 bases removed from V and 5 bases from J, the gap between germline ends came to 16 bases. CDR3 DNA sequence: TGTGCCAGCAGTTACCCCGGACCAGACGGAAACAATGAGCAGTTCTTC. It encodes CASSYPGPDGNNEQFF.

The rearrangement links TRBV7-8 to TRBJ2-5, with 9 bases identical to TRBD1. The J segment lost 4 bases and the V segment lost 2 bases, leaving 14 bases of the junction unmatched. The germline V gene encodes CDR1 SGHVS and CDR2 FQNEAQ. CDR3 size: 18 residues. CDR3 amino acids: CASSLITDYRGLGETQYF. In DNA form, the CDR3 reads TGTGCCAGCAGCTTAATCACCGATTACAGGGGGCTAGGAGAGACCCAGTACTTC.

The chain recombines TRBV12-1 with TRBJ2-7; the listed D gene, TRBD2, was not tested against the DNA. TRBV12-1 is reported as a pseudogene. The CDR3 loop spans 16 amino acids. The DNA for the CDR3 is TGTGCCAGCAGCTCTCGGACTAGCGGGCTTCCCTACGAGCAGTACTTC. Protein product: CASSSRTSGLPYEQYF.

This clone has a handful of counts. CDR3 in DNA: TGTGCCAGCAGCTTGGGACTAGCGGGAGAGACTGGGGCCAACGTCCTGACTTTC. It encodes CASSLGLAGETGANVLTF. The chain combines TRBV5-4 with TRBJ2-6, with 12 bases that match TRBD2. This CDR3 has 18 residues. Germline V gives CDR1 SGHNT, CDR2 YYREEE (reference sequence). V shed 0 bases and J 2 bases; nucleotides not matched to a gene: 3.